One and the same sample provided the 4 T cell receptor beta chains below, sequenced in a study of blood T cell repertoires in COVID-19. Assay: immunoSEQ multiplex PCR; the TCRdb copy retains only in-frame clones and omits some. This table has about 100,000 clones, roughly 88% appearing once. Material: peripheral blood. These receptors originate from a human donor in a cohort sampled during active COVID-19.

V gene TRBV19 combines with J gene TRBJ2-3; the D gene is possibly TRBD2 (5 bases). This CDR3 region has 15 residues. CDR1 is LNHDA, CDR2 SQIVND, per germline (reference sequence). The ends were cut back, 7 bases at V and 0 bases at J, with 14 bases in the middle. DNA of the CDR3: TGTGCCAGTACCCGAAGGGCGGGTAGCACAGATACGCAGTATTTT. Amino acids: CASTRRAGSTDTQYF. Together with reference TRBV19 and TRBJ2-3, the CDR3 gives the full variable domain: DGGITQSPKYLFRKEGQNVTLSCEQNLNHDAMYWYRQDPGQGLRLIYYSQIVNDFQKGDIAEGYSVSREKKESFPLTVTSAQKNPTAFYLCASTRRAGSTDTQYFGPGTRLTVL.

CDR3 sequence: CASSLLGGETNEKLFF. In DNA, the CDR3 is TGTGCCAGCAGTTTACTAGGGGGGGAGACTAATGAAAAACTGTTTTTT. The genes are TRBV28 and TRBJ1-4, with a possible D match to TRBD1 (6 bases). V dropped 2 bases and J dropped 2 bases, with 12 bases sitting between them. CDR1 is MDHEN and CDR2 is SYDVKM in the germline V gene. CDR3 length: 16 amino acids.

The chain is built from TRBV5-1 and TRBJ2-7; 9 bases match TRBD1. Germline V gives CDR1 SGHRS, CDR2 YFSETQ. The junction had 5 bases not matched to a gene; V was cut back by 4 bases and J by 3 bases. The CDR3 totals 14 residues. CDR3 coding DNA: TGCGCCAGCAGCCGGACAGGGGAGGACTACGAGCAGTACTTC. It codes for CASSRTGEDYEQYF.

This clone has a single count. The J gene is TRBJ2-7, the V gene TRBV28; 8 positions agree with TRBD1. The CDR3 spans 15 residues. V shed 5 bases, J shed 0 bases, and the junction held 6 bases outside the gene matches. Per the germline V gene, CDR1 is MDHEN and CDR2 is SYDVKM. The CDR3 loop is CASSRQGKGSYEQYF. In nucleotides, the CDR3 is TGTGCCAGCAGTCGACAGGGGAAGGGCTCCTACGAGCAGTACTTC.